This T cell receptor beta chain was identified in a study of preoperative IRX-2 immunotherapy in early breast cancer. The CDR3 spans 18 residues. V gave up 2 bases and J gave up 0 bases; unmatched junction bases: 7. Germline V lookup: CDR1 SSHAT, CDR2 FNYEAQ (reference sequence). As to treatment: preoperative locoregional IRX-2 cytokine immunotherapy. Patients received preoperative, locoregional IRX-2 cytokine immunotherapy in a phase Ib study. Libraries were prepared by immunoSEQ multiplex PCR; TCRdb keeps only in-frame clonotypes and omits some of them. This sample yields approximately 100,000 clones, of which roughly 90% are seen a single time; approximately 2% belongs to the top ten.

The TCR comes from a human donor with breast cancer. The rearrangement joins TRBV7-7 to TRBJ2-3; 11 nucleotides line up with TRBD2. The sequencing here drew on tumor tissue, taken after IRX-2 immunotherapy. CDR3 region: CASSLYGTSGDSTDTQYF. The CDR3 bases are TGTGCCAGCAGCTTATATGGGACTAGCGGAGATAGCACAGATACGCAGTATTTT.